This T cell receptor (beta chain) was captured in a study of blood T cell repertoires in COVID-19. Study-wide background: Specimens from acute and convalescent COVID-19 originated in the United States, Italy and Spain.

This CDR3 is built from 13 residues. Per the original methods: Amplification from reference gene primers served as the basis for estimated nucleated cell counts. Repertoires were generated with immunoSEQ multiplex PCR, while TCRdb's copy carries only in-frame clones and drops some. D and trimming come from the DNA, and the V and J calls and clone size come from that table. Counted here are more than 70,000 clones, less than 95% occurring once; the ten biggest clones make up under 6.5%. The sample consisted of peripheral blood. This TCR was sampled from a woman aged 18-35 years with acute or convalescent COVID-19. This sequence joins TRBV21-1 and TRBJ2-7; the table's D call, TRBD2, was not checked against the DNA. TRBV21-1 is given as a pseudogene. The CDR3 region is CASTPADSYEQYF. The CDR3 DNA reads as TGTGCCAGCACCCCAGCGGACTCCTACGAGCAGTACTTC.